This TCR beta chain was sequenced for a study of PD-1 blockade in classical Hodgkin lymphoma. Overall study: The patients were dosed with nivolumab 3 mg/kg, infused intravenously every 2 weeks.

The germline CDR1 and CDR2 sequences are SNHLY and FYNNEI. V lost 6 bases to trimming and J lost 6 bases, with 19 bases between them. The CDR3 extends over 15 amino acids. TCRdb's copy holds only in-frame clones and misses some; the assay was immunoSEQ multiplex PCR. Of about 30,000 clones in the sample, approximately 80% were seen once. Documented time point: cycle 4 day 1 (C4D1), after around six weeks of nivolumab. All patients experienced relapse after autologous stem cell transplantation, and brentuximab vedotin exposure was variable. This chain uses TRBV2 with TRBJ2-3; D is tentatively TRBD1 or TRBD2 (5 bases each). Sequencing used peripheral blood mononuclear cells (PBMCs), obtained before the fourth cycle of nivolumab. The TCR sequence derives from a human donor with classical Hodgkin lymphoma. CDR3 residues: CASRPGTQKADTQYF. CDR3 nucleotide sequence: TGTGCCAGCAGACCCGGGACCCAAAAGGCGGATACGCAGTATTTT. Combining the CDR3 with reference TRBV2 and TRBJ2-3 gives the whole variable domain EPEVTQTPSHQVTQMGQEVILRCVPISNHLYFYWYRQILGQKVEFLVSFYNNEISEKSEIFDDQFSVERPDGSNFTLKIRSTKLEDSAMYFCASRPGTQKADTQYFGPGTRLTVL.